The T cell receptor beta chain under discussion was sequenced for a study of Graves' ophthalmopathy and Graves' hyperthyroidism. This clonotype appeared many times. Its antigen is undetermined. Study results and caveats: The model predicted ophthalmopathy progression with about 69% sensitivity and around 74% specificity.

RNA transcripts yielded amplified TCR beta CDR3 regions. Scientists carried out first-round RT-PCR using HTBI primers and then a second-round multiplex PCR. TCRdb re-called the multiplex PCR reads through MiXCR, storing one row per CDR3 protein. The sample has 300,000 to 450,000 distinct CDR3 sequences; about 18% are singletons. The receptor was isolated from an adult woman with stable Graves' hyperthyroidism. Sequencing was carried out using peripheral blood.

The CDR3 is CASSLFRRTGMETQYF. CDR3 in DNA: TGTGCCAGCAGTTTATTCCGCAGGACAGGGATGGAGACCCAGTACTTC. J is TRBJ2-5 and V is TRBV28, with 8 bases matching TRBD1. J lost 5 bases, V lost 1 base, and 9 bases had no gene match. CDR3 length: 16 residues. Germline V gene lookup returns CDR1 MDHEN and CDR2 SYDVKM.